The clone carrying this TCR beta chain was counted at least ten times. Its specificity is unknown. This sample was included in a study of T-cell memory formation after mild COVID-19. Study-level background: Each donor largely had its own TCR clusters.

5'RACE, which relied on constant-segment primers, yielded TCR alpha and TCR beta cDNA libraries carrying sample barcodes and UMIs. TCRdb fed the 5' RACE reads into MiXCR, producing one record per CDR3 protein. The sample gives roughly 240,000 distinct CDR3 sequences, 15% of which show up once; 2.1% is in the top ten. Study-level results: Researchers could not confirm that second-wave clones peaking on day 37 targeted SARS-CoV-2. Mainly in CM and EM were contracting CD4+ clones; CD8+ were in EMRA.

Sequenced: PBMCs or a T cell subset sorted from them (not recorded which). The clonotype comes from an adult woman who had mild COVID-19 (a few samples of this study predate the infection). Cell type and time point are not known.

DNA for the CDR3: TGTGCCAGCAGTGGGGTTTCGGAGACCCAGTACTTC. This sequence encodes CASSGVSETQYF. This chain joins TRBV6-1 and TRBJ2-5; D is ambiguous. Germline CDR1 reads MNHNS; CDR2 reads SASEGT. The CDR3 sequence is 12 residues long. Trimming removed 4 bases at V and 5 bases at J, with 8 bases between.